This T cell receptor beta chain was sequenced in a study of T cells in Graves' hyperthyroidism and ophthalmopathy. Patients with uncontrolled infections, other autoimmune diseases, pregnancy or lactation were excluded. Fresh peripheral blood, 10 ml, yielded the PBMCs. The germline V gene has CDR1 SGHAT and CDR2 FQNNGV. This CDR3 spans 18 amino acids. With 2 bases removed from V and 5 bases from J, the gap between germline ends came to 25 bases. Amplification of TCR beta CDR3 regions used RNA as the template. The primer set for the first-round RT-PCR of the TCR CDR3 was HTBI. One entry per CDR3 protein, called by TCRdb with MiXCR from the multiplex PCR reads. The data contain hundreds of thousands of distinct CDR3 sequences, 38% of them seen just once; the ten biggest clones take up 8.9%.

The sequence was collected from a young man with Graves' hyperthyroidism. Sequencing was done on a sample of blood. The genes are TRBV11-2 and TRBJ2-7; D may match TRBD1 or TRBD2 (5 bases each). DNA for the CDR3: TGTGCCAGCAGCTTAAGAACATGGCCTGGGGGAGCAGGCAACGAGCAGTACTTC. Encoded protein: CASSLRTWPGGAGNEQYF.